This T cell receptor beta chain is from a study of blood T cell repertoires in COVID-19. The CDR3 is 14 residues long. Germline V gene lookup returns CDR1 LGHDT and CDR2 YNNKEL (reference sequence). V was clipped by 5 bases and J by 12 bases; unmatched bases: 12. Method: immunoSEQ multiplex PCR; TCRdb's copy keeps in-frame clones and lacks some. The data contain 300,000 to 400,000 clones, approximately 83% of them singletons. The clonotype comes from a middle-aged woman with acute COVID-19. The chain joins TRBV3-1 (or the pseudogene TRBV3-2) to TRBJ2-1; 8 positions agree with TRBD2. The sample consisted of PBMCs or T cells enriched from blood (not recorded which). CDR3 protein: CASSDTREGRAQFF. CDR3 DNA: TGTGCCAGCAGCGACACTCGGGAGGGTAGGGCGCAGTTCTTC.